This T cell receptor beta chain was documented in a study of identifying expanded T cells in peripheral blood. Study observations and caveats: Two-week clone count variance significantly increased as total template count grew.

A remark on this clone: The antigen is unknown.

The germline V gene encodes CDR1 SGHTA and CDR2 FQGNSA. CDR3 length: 14 amino acids. V was trimmed by 2 bases and J by 2 bases, leaving 10 bases between them. Clones were sequenced by immunoSEQ multiplex PCR, and TCRdb holds only the in-frame ones, with some missing. This sample has about 81,000 clones, with about four fifths found just once. The J gene is TRBJ2-7, the V gene TRBV7-2; a weak D match, TRBD1 (6 bases). The clonotype was recovered from a person aged 18 to 70 in good health. The source material was blood. CDR3 residues: CASSLTDRTYEQYF. The CDR3 nucleotides are TGTGCCAGCAGCTTAACGGACAGAACCTACGAGCAGTACTTC.